These 2 T cell receptor beta chains share one sample of origin, sequenced in a study of early T cells in non-severe SARS-CoV-2 infection. TCRdb re-analysed the 5' RACE reads in MiXCR, keeping a single row per CDR3 protein. The sample contains 45,000 to 55,000 distinct CDR3 sequences, roughly 6.8% of which appear only once. What was sequenced was whole blood. Receptors were obtained from an adult who was a healthcare worker with PCR-confirmed SARS-CoV-2 infection or an uninfected control (not recorded which).

The rearrangement uses TRBV27 and TRBJ2-3, with D perhaps TRBD2 (6 bases). V shed 0 bases and J shed 2 bases, with 21 bases lying between them. Germline lookup yields CDR1 MNHEY and CDR2 SMNVEV (reference sequence). The CDR3 covers 19 residues. CDR3 coding DNA: TGTGCCAGCAGTTTATCCCGGCGGGGCAGGGAGTCGTACACAGATACGCAGTATTTT. Its translation is CASSLSRRGRESYTDTQYF.

This clonotype turned up a few times. This chain uses TRBV4-3 with TRBJ1-5; weak D call: TRBD1 (5 bases). The CDR3 has 17 residues. V was clipped by 0 bases and J by 2 bases, with 14 bases between them. Germline V gene lookup returns CDR1 LGHNA and CDR2 YSLEER. The CDR3 coding sequence is TGCGCCAGCAGCCAAGATGAGAGGGGCGCGGGCAATCAGCCCCAGCATTTT. As protein: CASSQDERGAGNQPQHF.